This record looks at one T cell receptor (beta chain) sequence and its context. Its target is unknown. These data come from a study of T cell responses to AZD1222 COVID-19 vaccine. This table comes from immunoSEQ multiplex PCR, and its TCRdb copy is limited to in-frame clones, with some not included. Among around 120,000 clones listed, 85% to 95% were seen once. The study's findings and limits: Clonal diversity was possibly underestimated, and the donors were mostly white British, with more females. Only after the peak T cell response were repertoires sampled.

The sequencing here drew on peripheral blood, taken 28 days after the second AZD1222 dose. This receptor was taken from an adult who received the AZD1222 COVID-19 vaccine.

CDR3 DNA: TGTGCCAGCAGCTTAAGAAGGGCGGGATACAGCGGGGAGCTGTTTTTT. Translation gives CASSLRRAGYSGELFF. This chain links TRBV7-8 with TRBJ2-2, with D possibly matching TRBD2 (6 bases). The CDR3 sequence is 16 residues long. The V end was cut by 2 bases, the J end by 7 bases, with 17 bases between. Looked up from germline, CDR1 is SGHVS and CDR2 is FQNEAQ.